This T cell receptor (beta chain) was observed in a study of T cells expressing NK-cell markers. On the study more broadly: Each TCR beta repertoire originated in sorted T cells that were CD3+CD56+NKG2C+, CD3+CD56+NKG2C- or CD3+CD56-NKG2C+.

Per germline, CDR1 SGHNT and CDR2 YYREEE (reference sequence). CDR3 length: 20 residues. From the 5' RACE reads, TCRdb lists one entry per CDR3 protein and no DNA. The sample totals about 260,000 distinct CDR3 sequences. The sample consisted of blood T cells: a sorted CD56 or NKG2C T cell subset, CD4+ or CD8+ T cells, or bulk PBMC T cells (not recorded which). The TCR sequence derives from a man younger than 30 in good health. The chain has TRBV5-4 and TRBJ1-3. The CDR3 reads CASSLSPPFLYLVSGNTIYF.